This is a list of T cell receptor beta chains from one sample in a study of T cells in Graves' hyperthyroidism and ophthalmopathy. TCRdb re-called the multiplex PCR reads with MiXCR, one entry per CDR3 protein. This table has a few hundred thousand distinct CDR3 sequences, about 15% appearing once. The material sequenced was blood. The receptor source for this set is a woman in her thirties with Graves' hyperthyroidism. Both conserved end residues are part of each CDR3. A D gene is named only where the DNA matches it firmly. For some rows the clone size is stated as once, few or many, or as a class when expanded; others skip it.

CASSLRSGTSNEQFF | TGTGCCAGCAGCTTAAGGTCCGGGACTAGCAATGAGCAGTTCTTC | TRBD2 | NA | TRBJ2-1 | TRBV7-6
CASSEMGRSSYNEQFF | TGTGCCAGCAGTGAAATGGGGCGGAGCTCCTACAATGAGCAGTTCTTC | NA | many | TRBJ2-1 | TRBV6-1
CASSLGQGADQPQHF | TGCGCCAGCAGTTTGGGACAGGGGGCGGACCAGCCCCAGCATTTT | TRBD1 | few | TRBJ1-5 | TRBV5-1
CSGPGLGDNEQFF | TGCAGTGGCCCGGGACTAGGGGACAATGAGCAGTTCTTC | TRBD2 | NA | TRBJ2-1 | TRBV20-1
CSASQPGRTDTQYF | TGCAGTGCTAGCCAGCCGGGCAGGACAGATACGCAGTATTTT | NA | few | TRBJ2-3 | TRBV20-1
CASTPGHMIYEQYF | TGTGCCAGCACCCCGGGACACATGATCTACGAGCAGTACTTC | NA | many | TRBJ2-7 | TRBV27
CASSLSGTEYNEQFF | TGCGCCAGCAGCTTATCCGGGACAGAGTACAATGAGCAGTTCTTC | TRBD1 | once | TRBJ2-1 | TRBV5-1
CASSEMGDIGEPFF | TGTGCCAGCAGTGAAATGGGGGATATCGGGGAGCCGTTTTTT | NA | few | TRBJ2-2 | TRBV2
CASSQDGTGGSYNEQFF | TGTGCCAGCAGCCAAGATGGGACAGGGGGATCCTACAATGAGCAGTTCTTC | TRBD1 | many | TRBJ2-1 | TRBV3-1
CSVQLAGGRGEQYF | TGCAGCGTTCAACTAGCGGGGGGAAGGGGCGAGCAGTACTTC | TRBD2 | many | TRBJ2-7 | TRBV29-1
CASRSDPRETQYF | TGTGCCAGCAGGAGCGACCCCAGGGAGACCCAGTACTTC | NA | few | TRBJ2-5 | TRBV12-3/TRBV12-4
CASNTGGQVDTQYF | TGTGCCAGCAATACAGGGGGACAAGTAGATACGCAGTATTTT | TRBD1 | many | TRBJ2-3 | TRBV27
CASREENWAWTDTQYF | TGTGCCAGCAGGGAGGAGAATTGGGCGTGGACAGATACGCAGTATTTT | NA | many | TRBJ2-3 | TRBV2
CASRNLNYGYTF | TGTGCCAGTAGGAACCTTAACTATGGCTACACCTTC | NA | NA | TRBJ1-2 | TRBV19
CASSQDTGRVAFF | TGTGCCAGCAGCCAAGATACAGGGCGCGTAGCTTTCTTT | NA | NA | TRBJ1-1 | TRBV3-1
CASGDGGSTYEQYF | TGTGCCAGCGGTGACGGGGGTAGTACCTACGAGCAGTACTTC | NA | few | TRBJ2-7 | TRBV6-1
CASSLRVNYGYTF | TGTGCCAGCAGTTTAAGGGTCAACTATGGCTACACCTTC | NA | many | TRBJ1-2 | TRBV12-3/TRBV12-4
CGTSRGLGEAFF | TGCGGTACAAGCAGGGGGCTCGGTGAAGCTTTCTTT | TRBD1 | few | TRBJ1-1 | TRBV20-1
CAVSAGYVNTEAFF | TGTGCCGTTTCGGCAGGGTATGTGAACACTGAAGCTTTCTTT | NA | few | TRBJ1-1 | TRBV19
CASSPRRAGGGSPLHF | TGTGCCAGCAGTCCCCGCCGGGCGGGGGGCGGATCACCCCTCCACTTT | NA | many | TRBJ1-6 | TRBV28
CATSDGPLDTQYF | TGTGCCACCAGTGATGGGCCCTTAGATACGCAGTATTTT | NA | few | TRBJ2-3 | TRBV24-1
CASSYGHEQYF | TGTGCCAGCAGCTATGGCCACGAGCAGTACTTC | NA | few | TRBJ2-7 | TRBV6-1
CSARGSGGSSYEQYF | TGCAGTGCTAGGGGCAGCGGGGGCAGCTCCTACGAGCAGTACTTC | TRBD2 | few | TRBJ2-7 | TRBV20-1
CASSYYGPNEQYF | TGTGCCAGCAGTTACTATGGTCCGAACGAGCAGTACTTC | NA | few | TRBJ2-7 | TRBV6-2/TRBV6-3
CASSPGSLLRGTEAFF | TGTGCCAGCTCACCAGGGTCGCTTTTAAGGGGCACTGAAGCTTTCTTT | NA | many | TRBJ1-1 | TRBV18
CASRKWDRGEETQYF | TGTGCCAGCAGAAAATGGGACAGGGGAGAGGAGACCCAGTACTTC | TRBD1 | few | TRBJ2-5 | TRBV11-2
CASSLIEETQYF | TGTGCCAGCAGCTTGATCGAAGAGACCCAGTACTTC | NA | few | TRBJ2-5 | TRBV5-4
CASSFPRSGANVLTF | TGCGCCAGCAGCTTTCCCCGCTCTGGGGCCAACGTCCTGACTTTC | NA | NA | TRBJ2-6 | TRBV5-1
CSAPRGRNYGYTF | TGCAGTGCTCCAAGGGGGCGGAACTATGGCTACACCTTC | TRBD1 | many | TRBJ1-2 | TRBV20-1
CASSPPGQGSNQPQHF | TGTGCCAGCTCACCGCCCGGACAGGGGAGCAATCAGCCCCAGCATTTT | TRBD1 | few | TRBJ1-5 | TRBV18
CASSSYYRNEAFF | TGTGCCAGCAGCTCGTATTACAGGAATGAAGCTTTCTTT | NA | once | TRBJ1-1 | TRBV7-2
CASSLEGLAGVVRETQYF | TGTGCCAGCAGCTTAGAGGGACTAGCGGGAGTGGTCCGAGAGACCCAGTACTTC | TRBD2 | many | TRBJ2-5 | TRBV11-2
CASIGGDASYNEQFF | TGTGCCAGCATTGGAGGGGATGCTTCCTACAATGAGCAGTTCTTC | NA | many | TRBJ2-1 | TRBV28
CATGTDLKTQYF | TGTGCCACCGGGACGGACTTAAAGACCCAGTACTTC | NA | many | TRBJ2-5 | TRBV24-1
CSAIATDTQYF | TGCAGCGCCATTGCTACAGATACGCAGTATTTT | NA | few | TRBJ2-3 | TRBV29-1
CASSQDGWAFF | TGTGCCAGCAGCCAAGATGGATGGGCTTTCTTT | NA | many | TRBJ1-1 | TRBV3-1
CASSLLSSGIDTQYF | TGCGCCAGCAGCTTGCTGTCTAGCGGGATTGATACGCAGTATTTT | TRBD2 | many | TRBJ2-3 | TRBV5-1
CASSPQGVGSGNTIYF | TGCGCCAGCAGCCCCCAGGGGGTAGGCTCTGGAAACACCATATATTTT | TRBD1 | few | TRBJ1-3 | TRBV4-1
CATSDFGRVGETQYF | TGTGCCACCAGTGATTTCGGCAGGGTCGGAGAGACCCAGTACTTC | NA | few | TRBJ2-5 | TRBV24-1
CAWSVWGGNQPQHF | TGTGCCTGGAGTGTGTGGGGTGGCAATCAGCCCCAGCATTTT | NA | many | TRBJ1-5 | TRBV30
CASSLVSGENIQYF | TGTGCCAGCAGCTTAGTTAGCGGTGAAAACATTCAGTACTTC | NA | few | TRBJ2-4 | TRBV7-2
CASSPTSSLDIQYF | TGTGCCAGCAGCCCGACTAGCTCCTTGGACATTCAGTACTTC | TRBD2 | many | TRBJ2-4 | TRBV11-2
CAVGTPSTDTQYF | TGTGCCGTTGGGACACCCAGCACAGATACGCAGTATTTT | NA | few | TRBJ2-3 | TRBV7-9
CSAYTGGNQPQHF | TGCAGTGCGTACACAGGGGGCAATCAGCCCCAGCATTTT | TRBD1 | NA | TRBJ1-5 | TRBV20-1
CASSPGTGGNTEAFF | TGTGCCAGCTCACCCGGGACTGGGGGGAACACTGAAGCTTTCTTT | NA | many | TRBJ1-1 | TRBV18
CASSLGINEKLFF | TGTGCCAGCTCACTTGGGATTAATGAAAAACTGTTTTTT | NA | few | TRBJ1-4 | TRBV18
CASSSRVATDTQYF | TGTGCCAGCAGCTCCAGGGTCGCCACAGATACGCAGTATTTT | NA | NA | TRBJ2-3 | TRBV7-9
CASSEAPTSTDTQYF | TGTGCCAGCAGTGAAGCACCAACTAGCACAGATACGCAGTATTTT | NA | many | TRBJ2-3 | TRBV2
CATNDNGGLAGAPTYNEQFF | TGTGCCACCAATGATAATGGTGGACTAGCGGGAGCTCCCACCTACAATGAGCAGTTCTTC | TRBD2 | NA | TRBJ2-1 | TRBV24-1
CASSIGGKGYTGELFF | TGTGCCAGCAGTATAGGTGGGAAAGGCTACACCGGGGAGCTGTTTTTT | NA | NA | TRBJ2-2 | TRBV27
CASTRAGVRSDTQYF | TGTGCCAGCACGCGAGCGGGAGTCAGGTCAGATACGCAGTATTTT | TRBD2 | NA | TRBJ2-3 | TRBV6-1
CASSAAGANTDTQYF | TGTGCCAGCAGCGCGGCGGGAGCTAACACAGATACGCAGTATTTT | TRBD2 | many | TRBJ2-3 | TRBV11-2
CASSLNRGSNEKLFF | TGTGCCAGCAGTTTAAACAGGGGCTCTAATGAAAAACTGTTTTTT | TRBD1 | many | TRBJ1-4 | TRBV6-1
CASSPRVSTEAFF | TGTGCCAGCAGCCCACGGGTATCCACTGAAGCTTTCTTT | NA | many | TRBJ1-1 | TRBV12-3/TRBV12-4
CASSDPTGGTPLSSYNEQFF | TGCGCCAGCAGCGACCCGACAGGGGGGACTCCTCTTAGCTCCTACAATGAGCAGTTCTTC | TRBD1 | NA | TRBJ2-1 | TRBV5-1
CASSQGTGLGEAFF | TGTGCCAGCAGCCAAGGGACAGGGCTAGGTGAAGCTTTCTTT | TRBD1 | many | TRBJ1-1 | TRBV3-1
CASSQDAASGSSYEQYF | TGCGCCAGCAGCCAAGATGCGGCTAGCGGGAGCTCCTACGAGCAGTACTTC | TRBD2 | NA | TRBJ2-7 | TRBV4-1
CASSYTGSYEQYF | TGTGCCAGCAGTTATACGGGGTCCTACGAGCAGTACTTC | NA | NA | TRBJ2-7 | TRBV6-5